A selection of T cell receptor beta chains follows, all from one sample in a study of early stage breast cancer tumors. Clones were sequenced by immunoSEQ multiplex PCR, and TCRdb holds only the in-frame ones, with some missing. The profile shows 28,000 or so clones, more than 65% of them singletons. The specimen sequenced was blood. All receptors derive from a person aged 35-55 years with breast cancer. Each CDR3 is given with its conserved first and last residue. Each record gives: D gene, clone size, J gene, V gene, CDR3 protein, CDR3 DNA. The D gene is left open where the match is weak. Where a row states a size, it is once, few, many or the class of an expanded clone; other rows omit it.

d_call: -; clone_size: -; j_call: TRBJ1-3; v_call: TRBV19; cdr3_aa: CASKIMDSSGNTIYF; cdr3_nt: TGTGCCAGTAAAATAATGGACAGCTCTGGAAACACCATATATTTT
d_call: -; clone_size: -; j_call: TRBJ2-1; v_call: TRBV5-1; cdr3_aa: CASSTRGGAPYNEQFF; cdr3_nt: TGCGCCAGCAGCACGCGAGGGGGGGCCCCTTACAATGAGCAGTTCTTC
d_call: -; clone_size: -; j_call: TRBJ2-5; v_call: TRBV7-9; cdr3_aa: CASSSDTSQETQYF; cdr3_nt: TGTGCCAGCAGCTCGGACACAAGCCAAGAGACCCAGTACTTC
d_call: -; clone_size: -; j_call: TRBJ2-5; v_call: TRBV5-6; cdr3_aa: CASSLYELTWGETQYF; cdr3_nt: TGTGCCAGCAGCTTGTATGAGTTGACGTGGGGAGAGACCCAGTACTTC
d_call: TRBD2; clone_size: -; j_call: TRBJ2-7; v_call: TRBV14; cdr3_aa: CASSSRTSDREQYF; cdr3_nt: TGTGCCAGCAGCTCCCGGACTAGCGATCGGGAGCAGTACTTC
d_call: TRBD2; clone_size: -; j_call: TRBJ2-5; v_call: TRBV11-3; cdr3_aa: CASSLGREQETQYF; cdr3_nt: TGTGCCAGCAGCTTAGGGCGGGAGCAAGAGACCCAGTACTTC
d_call: TRBD1; clone_size: -; j_call: TRBJ2-3; v_call: TRBV29-1; cdr3_aa: CSVSTGGWTDTQYF; cdr3_nt: TGCAGCGTATCGACAGGGGGCTGGACAGATACGCAGTATTTT
d_call: -; clone_size: few; j_call: TRBJ2-7; v_call: TRBV2; cdr3_aa: CASSVAFSRYEQYF; cdr3_nt: TGTGCCAGCAGTGTCGCATTTAGCCGCTACGAGCAGTACTTC
d_call: TRBD1; clone_size: -; j_call: TRBJ1-1; v_call: TRBV11-3; cdr3_aa: CASSLPHGGQMNTEAFF; cdr3_nt: TGTGCCAGCAGCCTACCTCACGGGGGACAGATGAACACTGAAGCTTTCTTT
d_call: -; clone_size: -; j_call: TRBJ1-1; v_call: TRBV2; cdr3_aa: CASQQELNTEAFF; cdr3_nt: TGTGCCAGCCAACAAGAGTTGAACACTGAAGCTTTCTTT
d_call: -; clone_size: -; j_call: TRBJ1-4; v_call: TRBV7-6; cdr3_aa: CASSPVEGNEKLFF; cdr3_nt: TGTGCCAGCAGCCCCGTAGAGGGTAATGAAAAACTGTTTTTT